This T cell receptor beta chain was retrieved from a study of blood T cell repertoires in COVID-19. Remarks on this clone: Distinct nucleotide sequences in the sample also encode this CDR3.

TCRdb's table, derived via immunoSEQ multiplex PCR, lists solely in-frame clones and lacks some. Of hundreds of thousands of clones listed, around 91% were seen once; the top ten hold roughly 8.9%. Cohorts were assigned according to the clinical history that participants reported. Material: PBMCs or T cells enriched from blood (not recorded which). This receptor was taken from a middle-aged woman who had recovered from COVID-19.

CDR3 amino acids: CSAPQGYEQYF. DNA of the CDR3: TGCAGTGCGCCGCAGGGCTACGAGCAGTACTTC. This chain joins TRBV20-1 and TRBJ2-7, with a weak D call TRBD1 (5 bases). V was cut by 6 bases and J by 3 bases, with 9 bases left in between. The V gene's germline CDR1 is DFQATT and CDR2 SNEGSKA (reference sequence). The length of the CDR3 is 11 residues.